This TCR beta chain was captured by sequencing in a study of T cell responses to AZD1222 COVID-19 vaccine. Findings and caveats of the study: The CD4 TCRs associated with vaccination extended across spike and predominated at 160-218 and 743-854. Among spike-specific TCRs, nearly half reportedly target unmutated variant regions. White British donors predominated, females outnumbered males, and clonal diversity was possibly underestimated.

With regard to this clone: Its target is not known.

The data were produced by immunoSEQ multiplex PCR, yet TCRdb's version contains in-frame clones alone and is incomplete. The table has 140,000 or so clones, 89% seen once; the top ten hold about 4.5%. The length of the CDR3 is 16 residues. The trim removed 2 bases at V and 7 bases at J, leaving 10 bases unmatched. Germline CDR1 reads SGHAT; CDR2 reads FQDESV (reference sequence). The chain couples TRBV11-1 to TRBJ2-1; 8 bases align to TRBD1. Sequencing was performed on peripheral blood, taken on day 0 of AZD1222 vaccination. This TCR was recovered from an adult in good health. DNA of the CDR3: TGTGCCAGCAGCTTATTTCACGGACAGGGATGGAATGAGCAGTTCTTC. Encoded protein: CASSLFHGQGWNEQFF.